A single sample is the source of the 8 T cell receptor beta chains below, sequenced in a study of radiotherapy plus CTLA-4 blockade in lung cancer. The table came from immunoSEQ multiplex PCR; TCRdb's copy has only in-frame clones and leaves some out. The table includes approximately 75,000 clones, around 82% detected once. The sequencing used peripheral blood, collected from a patient treated with radiotherapy plus ipilimumab. These receptors came from a human donor with non-small cell lung cancer who had a complete response to radiotherapy plus ipilimumab.

The V gene is TRBV6-6, the J gene TRBJ2-7; 7 bases match TRBD2. This CDR3 region has 15 residues. Germline CDR1 reads MNHNY; CDR2 reads SVGAGI (reference sequence). Trimming at V came to 6 bases and at J to 4 bases, leaving 12 bases not matched to a gene. The CDR3 reads CASSSPGLSNYEQYF. The CDR3, as DNA: TGTGCCAGCAGCTCGCCGGGACTAAGTAATTACGAGCAGTACTTC.

This chain uses TRBV28 with TRBJ2-1; 15 nucleotides match TRBD2. The trim removed 4 bases at V and 9 bases at J, leaving 10 bases unmatched. CDR1 is MDHEN, CDR2 SYDVKM, per germline. The CDR3 spans 17 residues. DNA for the CDR3: TGTGCCAGCAGTTCTCCCCGGACTAGCGGGGGGGCCGGTGAGCAGTTCTTC. Its translation: CASSSPRTSGGAGEQFF. The full variable domain, completed using reference TRBV28 and TRBJ2-1, is DVKVTQSSRYLVKRTGEKVFLECVQDMDHENMFWYRQDPGLGLRLIYFSYDVKMKEKGDIPEGYSVSREKKERFSLILESASTNQTSMYLCASSSPRTSGGAGEQFFGPGTRLTVL.

The chain couples TRBV7-2 to TRBJ1-2; D call uncertain. The V gene lost 2 bases and the J gene lost 4 bases, with 5 bases spanning the gap. Germline V gene lookup returns CDR1 SGHTA and CDR2 FQGNSA. The CDR3 length is 12 residues. CDR3 nucleotides: TGTGCCAGCAGCTTACTGTCCTATGGCTACACCTTC. This gives the protein CASSLLSYGYTF.

This CDR3 reads CASSGPSLAGLPYNEQFF. The DNA for the CDR3 is TGCGCCAGCAGTGGCCCCTCACTAGCGGGCTTACCTTACAATGAGCAGTTCTTC. The rearrangement joins TRBV10-2 to TRBJ2-1, with TRBD2 identical over 9 bases. Looked up from germline, CDR1 is WSHSY and CDR2 is SAAADI. The CDR3 has 18 amino acids. J lost 4 bases, V lost 4 bases, and 14 bases had no gene match.

The chain is built from TRBV7-8 and TRBJ2-7; TRBD2 matches at 10 bases. The V segment lost 1 base and the J segment 4 bases; nucleotides outside the gene matches: 7. Germline CDR1 reads SGHVS; CDR2 reads FQNEAQ. The CDR3 is 16 residues long. The CDR3 DNA reads TGTGCCAGCAGCTTAGGAGACCGGACTAGCGGTTACGAGCAGTACTTC. This sequence encodes CASSLGDRTSGYEQYF.

CDR3 coding DNA: TGTGCCATCAGTGTTAGGGGAGATCAGCCCCAGCATTTT. Its protein product is CAISVRGDQPQHF. The chain employs TRBV10-3 and TRBJ1-5; D may be TRBD1 (5 bases). Trimming removed 4 bases at V and 5 bases at J, with 9 bases between. CDR1 is ENHRY, CDR2 SYGVKD, per germline. The CDR3 contains 13 residues.

This clone was seen a few times. The rearrangement uses TRBV4-3 and TRBJ2-2; no definite D call. Germline V gene lookup returns CDR1 LGHNA and CDR2 YSLEER. V lost 3 bases, J lost 4 bases, and 3 bases lay in between. This CDR3 has 12 residues. The CDR3 region has the DNA TGCGCCAGCAGCCACCGCACCGGGGAGCTGTTTTTT. Amino acids: CASSHRTGELFF.

The chain carries TRBV7-9 and TRBJ1-5; no clear D gene. V lost 5 bases, J lost 4 bases, and 12 bases lay in between. The germline V gene encodes CDR1 SEHNR and CDR2 FQNEAQ (reference sequence). This CDR3 has 14 amino acids. CDR3 sequence reads: CASSHDTKNQPQHF. The CDR3 nucleotides are TGTGCCAGCAGCCATGACACAAAGAATCAGCCCCAGCATTTT.